This T cell receptor beta chain was sequenced in a study of blood T cells in healthy people across ages. A second roughly 6 to 12 cycle PCR used barcoded and J-beta primers. TCRdb re-derived calls from the 5' RACE reads in MiXCR, one entry per CDR3 protein. Among approximately 580,000 distinct CDR3 sequences, about 24% were seen once, and the ten largest hold just under 9%. Trimming at V came to 6 bases and at J to 6 bases, leaving 4 bases not matched to a gene. This CDR3 contains 12 residues. Germline V CDR1 and CDR2: SEHNR, FQNEAQ (reference sequence). Study-level points and caveats: The recorded TCR beta diversity per million T cells decreased in a roughly linear manner with age.

This clonotype occurred a few times. The antigen is undetermined. These data were likewise used in another study, on T cells of mothers and their children.

The specimen was blood. The clonotype comes from a boy between 10 and 17 years old in good health. The chain carries TRBV7-9 and TRBJ2-7, with 8 bases that match TRBD2. CDR3 sequence (DNA): TGTGCCAGCAGTCGTCTAGCGGGCGAGCAGTACTTC. This translates into CASSRLAGEQYF.